This is a list of T cell receptor beta chains from one sample in a study of blood T cell repertoires in COVID-19. TCRdb's table, derived via immunoSEQ multiplex PCR, lists solely in-frame clones and lacks some. The data contain 280,000 or so clones, about nine tenths of them seen just once; the ten biggest clones take up roughly 2.9%. The specimen sequenced was PBMCs or T cells enriched from blood (not recorded which). These receptors were taken from a woman aged 45 to 65 who had been exposed to COVID-19. CDR3s include the opening cysteine and the closing phenylalanine or tryptophan. A D gene is named only where the DNA matches it firmly. Only part of the rows carry a size: once, few, many, or a class if the clone is expanded.

>TRBV7-2|-|TRBJ1-5|TRBD1
TGTGCCAGCAGCCCGGACAGGGGCAATCAGCCCCAGCATTTT
CASSPDRGNQPQHF
>TRBV19|-|TRBJ1-5|-
TGTGCCAGTACCGCACACAGGGATAGCAATCAGCCCCAGCATTTT
CASTAHRDSNQPQHF
>TRBV30|-|TRBJ2-5|TRBD1
TGTGCCTACGGACAGGCGGGTGGGAAGACCCAGTACTTC
CAYGQAGGKTQYF
>TRBV7-9|-|TRBJ2-7|-
TGTGCCAGCAACCCAACCCCCGGGGGAACCAACGAGCAGTACTTC
CASNPTPGGTNEQYF
>TRBV6-2/TRBV6-3|-|TRBJ1-5|TRBD1
TGTGCCAGCAGTTACGGCACAGGGGCCGGGCAGCCCCAGCATTTT
CASSYGTGAGQPQHF
>TRBV3-1/TRBV3-2|-|TRBJ2-7|-
TGTGCCAGCAGCGACGATCTAGCAACGGGGCAGTACTTC
CASSDDLATGQYF
>TRBV3-1/TRBV3-2|-|TRBJ2-2|-
TGTGCCAGCAGCCCGAGCACGGGTACACCTGGGGAGCTGTTTTTT
CASSPSTGTPGELFF
>TRBV5-4|-|TRBJ2-3|-
TGTGCCAGCAGCCAAGACAGGTCCCACACAGATACGCAGTATTTT
CASSQDRSHTDTQYF
>TRBV30|-|TRBJ1-2|-
TGTGCCTGGGCCAGGGTTAACTATGGCTACACCTTC
CAWARVNYGYTF
>TRBV27|-|TRBJ1-5|-
TGTGCCAGCAGTTTATCGGGAGACGGAAATCAGCCCCAGCATTTT
CASSLSGDGNQPQHF
>TRBV9|-|TRBJ2-5|-
TGTGCCAGCAGCGTTCTTCCTAGCGAAGAGACCCAGTACTTC
CASSVLPSEETQYF
>TRBV28|-|TRBJ2-1|TRBD2
TGTGCCAGCAGTGGAGGACTAGCGGGGGGCATAAATGAGCAGTTCTTC
CASSGGLAGGINEQFF
>TRBV2|once|TRBJ1-1|TRBD1
TGTGCCAGCAGTGGCCGGACAGGGTGGGGGAACACTGAAGCTTTCTTT
CASSGRTGWGNTEAFF
>TRBV19|-|TRBJ2-1|TRBD2
TGTGCCAGTAGTCAATCGGGACTAGCGGGGGGACACAATGAGCAGTTCTTC
CASSQSGLAGGHNEQFF
>TRBV2|-|TRBJ1-6|TRBD1
TGTGCCAGCACCCTCGGGACAGGGGATTCACCCCTCCACTTT
CASTLGTGDSPLHF
>TRBV28|-|TRBJ2-3|TRBD1
TGTGCCAGCACAGACAGGGGGCGGTCGGATACGCAGTATTTT
CASTDRGRSDTQYF
>TRBV7-2|once|TRBJ1-3|-
TGTGCCAGCAGCTTAAATTTTGGGACACACTCTGGAAACACCATATATTTT
CASSLNFGTHSGNTIYF
>TRBV4-1|-|TRBJ2-5|-
TGCGCCAGCAGCCAAGATGAGCTAGCTGGTTGGGAGACCCAGTACTTC
CASSQDELAGWETQYF
>TRBV4-2|-|TRBJ2-2|TRBD2
TGTGCCAGCAGCCAACCCCGCGGGGGGAGGAACACCGGGGAGCTGTTTTTT
CASSQPRGGRNTGELFF
>TRBV27|once|TRBJ1-3|-
TGTGCCAGCAGTTTATCCTTCGACAGGCCGTGGTCTGGAAACACCATATATTTT
CASSLSFDRPWSGNTIYF
>TRBV11-2|-|TRBJ2-1|TRBD2
TGTGCCAGCAGCTTCGGAGGGACTACTGAGCAGTTCTTC
CASSFGGTTEQFF
>TRBV7-9|-|TRBJ2-7|-
TGTGCCAGCAGCTCTGAGGGCGAGCAGTACTTC
CASSSEGEQYF
>TRBV5-1|-|TRBJ2-1|-
TGCGCCAGCAGCTTGGGTGGGGAGTACAATGAGCAGTTCTTC
CASSLGGEYNEQFF
>TRBV5-4|-|TRBJ2-5|TRBD1
TGTGCCAGCAGCCCAGGGGGAGTACAAGAGACCCAGTACTTC
CASSPGGVQETQYF
>TRBV19|-|TRBJ2-7|TRBD1
TGTGCCAGTAGTATGTCAGGGGGCCTCGAGCAGTACTTC
CASSMSGGLEQYF
>TRBV28|-|TRBJ1-6|TRBD1
TGTGCCAGCAGACCTCGGACAGGGTATAATTCACCCCTCCACTTT
CASRPRTGYNSPLHF
>TRBV4-1|-|TRBJ1-3|-
TGCGCCAGCTCCTGGGGGGTATCTGGAAACACCATATATTTT
CASSWGVSGNTIYF
>TRBV4-1|-|TRBJ1-2|TRBD1
TGCGCCAGCAGCCAAGATACAGGGGATGGCTACACCTTC
CASSQDTGDGYTF
>TRBV4-1|-|TRBJ1-5|TRBD1
TGCGCCAGCAGCCAAGCCCGACAGGGTGGAGGGCAGCCCCAGCATTTT
CASSQARQGGGQPQHF
>TRBV18|-|TRBJ2-7|-
TGTGCCAGCTCACTTACTGCGAGCTCCTACGAGCAGTACTTC
CASSLTASSYEQYF
>TRBV4-1|few|TRBJ2-2|TRBD1
TGCGCCAGCAGCCCAGTGGACAGGGGGCCCACCGGGGAGCTGTTTTTT
CASSPVDRGPTGELFF
>TRBV28|few|TRBJ1-1|-
TGTGCCAGCAGCCCCGGGTGGGGGCGCACTGAAGCTTTCTTT
CASSPGWGRTEAFF
>TRBV6-5|-|TRBJ2-5|TRBD1
TGTGCCAGCAGCGACAGGGGCGGGCAAGAGACCCAGTACTTC
CASSDRGGQETQYF
>TRBV7-2|-|TRBJ2-2|TRBD1
TGTGCCAGCAGCTTTTCACGGGACAGGGGGCTTACCGGGGAGCTGTTTTTT
CASSFSRDRGLTGELFF
>TRBV3-1/TRBV3-2|-|TRBJ2-3|TRBD2
TGTGCCAGCAGCCTTAGCGGGGCCACCACAGATACGCAGTATTTT
CASSLSGATTDTQYF
>TRBV10-3|-|TRBJ1-1|TRBD1
TGTGCCATCAGTACTGGACAGGGATGGGACACTGAAGCTTTCTTT
CAISTGQGWDTEAFF
>TRBV5-1|few|TRBJ1-4|-
TGCGCCAGCAGCCGCGGAGATAATGAAAAACTGTTTTTT
CASSRGDNEKLFF
>TRBV2|few|TRBJ1-2|-
TGTGCCAGCAATTCCCGACAGGCGAGGAACTATGGCTACACCTTC
CASNSRQARNYGYTF
>TRBV5-5|-|TRBJ2-1|TRBD1
TGTGCCAGCAGCCCAAAACCGGGACAGCCCGACAATGAGCAGTTCTTC
CASSPKPGQPDNEQFF
>TRBV2|-|TRBJ1-1|-
TGTGCCAGCAGACAAACAGGGTGGTACACTGAAGCTTTCTTT
CASRQTGWYTEAFF
>TRBV30|-|TRBJ1-2|TRBD1
TGTGCCTGGAGAGCGACAGGGGCCGGCTATGGCTACACCTTC
CAWRATGAGYGYTF
>TRBV3-1/TRBV3-2|-|TRBJ1-1|TRBD1
TGTGCCAGCAGCCAAAGGGACAGGACGAACACTGAAGCTTTCTTT
CASSQRDRTNTEAFF
>TRBV11-2|few|TRBJ2-7|-
TGTGCCAGCAGCTTAGATCTCAGAACCTACGAGCAGTACTTC
CASSLDLRTYEQYF
>TRBV7-2|-|TRBJ2-3|-
TGTGCCAGCAGCTTACCCCACACAGGGTTGGTCACAGATACGCAGTATTTT
CASSLPHTGLVTDTQYF
>TRBV24-1|-|TRBJ1-2|TRBD1
TGTGCCACCAGTGACCCGGGACAGGCCTATGGCTACACCTTC
CATSDPGQAYGYTF
>TRBV19|-|TRBJ2-2|TRBD1
TGTGCCAGTAGTCGGGACAGTAGGACCGGGGAGCTGTTTTTT
CASSRDSRTGELFF
>TRBV4-2|-|TRBJ2-2|TRBD2
TGTGCCAGCAGCCCCCAGGCGGGGGTGAACACCGGGGAGCTGTTTTTT
CASSPQAGVNTGELFF
>TRBV9|-|TRBJ1-2|-
TGTGCCAGCAGCTCAGAGGAGGCCGGGAAAGGCTACACCTTC
CASSSEEAGKGYTF
>TRBV10-3|-|TRBJ1-6|-
TGTGCCATCAGAGGGGGGGAAACCTATAATTCACCCCTCCACTTT
CAIRGGETYNSPLHF
>TRBV5-5|once|TRBJ1-4|TRBD1
TGTGCCAGCAGCCAAACGGGACAGACTAATGAAAAACTGTTTTTT
CASSQTGQTNEKLFF
>TRBV7-2|-|TRBJ2-1|-
TGTGCCAGCAGCCCAGACGGGGAAAATGAGCAGTTCTTC
CASSPDGENEQFF
>TRBV19|-|TRBJ2-7|TRBD2
TGTGCCAGTAGTTTTCTAGCGGGGGGCTCCTACGAGCAGTACTTC
CASSFLAGGSYEQYF
>TRBV19|-|TRBJ2-7|-
TGTGCCAGTAGTAACTTCTACGAGCAGTACTTC
CASSNFYEQYF